This TCR beta chain was recovered during a study of blood T cell repertoires in COVID-19. Authors' processing steps: The assay estimated nucleated cells by amplifying reference gene primers. Profiled with immunoSEQ multiplex PCR; TCRdb holds only in-frame clones, not every one. D and trimming were read from the DNA, whereas the V and J calls and clone size are those reported in that table. Among 250,000 to 300,000 clones listed, roughly 87% were seen once. Participants were aged 18 to 89 years, lived in under 30 US areas, and enrolled virtually. Recovery meant two consecutive negative NP/OP PCR tests, professional clearance, or resolved symptoms. Unmatched junction bases numbered 10, after V lost 6 bases and J lost 4 bases. The CDR3 is 15 residues long. Germline V lookup: CDR1 MDHEN, CDR2 SYDVKM.

The chain uses TRBV28 and TRBJ1-2; 8 positions match TRBD1. The sequence was obtained from a woman in her 30s who had recovered from COVID-19. What was sequenced was PBMCs or T cells enriched from blood (not recorded which). Here the CDR3 DNA reads TGTGCCAGCAGACCCTACCCAGGGGGCGTCTATGGCTACACCTTC. Protein: CASRPYPGGVYGYTF.